One and the same sample provided the 10 T cell receptor beta chains below, sequenced in a study of breast tumors, draining lymph nodes, adjacent tissues. Axillary draining lymph nodes of breast cancer patients supplied the node samples. Using its own MiXCR run on the multiplex PCR reads, TCRdb lists one record per CDR3 protein. The sample contains over 130,000 distinct CDR3 sequences, over 25% of which appear only once. The sample taken for sequencing was axillary lymph node tissue. These receptors all come from a female donor with breast cancer. Some clones in this sample may be carry-over from other donors' samples.

V is TRBV2 and J is TRBJ2-7; perhaps D is TRBD1 or TRBD2 (5 bases each). V was clipped by 8 bases and J by 3 bases, with 14 bases between them. This CDR3 is built from 13 residues. Germline V CDR1 and CDR2: SNHLY, FYNNEI. CDR3 sequence: CASGGRQNYEQYF. CDR3 coding DNA: TGTGCCAGCGGGGGTCGACAGAACTACGAGCAGTACTTC.

In its sample, this clonotype was seen many times. The rearrangement joins TRBV20-1 to TRBJ1-2; D not certain. In germline, CDR1 is DFQATT, CDR2 SNEGSKA (reference sequence). CDR3 size: 12 residues. Between the trimmed V and J ends, which lost 7 bases and 0 bases, there was a span of 9 bases. In nucleotides, the CDR3 is TGCAGTGTCGCAACAGCTAACTATGGCTACACCTTC. Translated, it gives CSVATANYGYTF.

This clonotype was found many times. The chain recombines TRBV4-2 with TRBJ2-3, with 7 nucleotides matching TRBD2. After removal of 4 bases from V and 6 bases from J, the junction contained 10 bases not matched to a gene. The germline V gene encodes CDR1 LGHNA and CDR2 YNFKEQ. This CDR3 has 15 residues. The CDR3 region is CASSPRSGGEDTQYF. The CDR3 coding sequence is TGTGCCAGCAGCCCCCGGAGTGGGGGGGAGGATACGCAGTATTTT.

The chain recombines TRBV7-9 with TRBJ1-1, with D hard to call. The CDR3 extends over 14 amino acids. V was pared by 1 base and J by 8 bases, with 14 bases between. Germline V gene data show CDR1 as SEHNR and CDR2 as FQNEAQ (reference sequence). The CDR3 here is CASSLELVGTEAFF. CDR3 coding DNA: TGTGCCAGCAGCTTAGAACTTGTAGGAACGGAAGCTTTCTTT.

This clonotype was observed many times. CDR3 sequence: CASSEIGWTGYSYTIYF. For the CDR3, the DNA is TGTGCCAGCAGTGAAATTGGCTGGACAGGGTATTCTTACACCATATATTTT. V gene TRBV2 combines with J gene TRBJ1-3, with 8 bases that match TRBD1. Germline V CDR1 and CDR2: SNHLY, FYNNEI. The CDR3 length is 17 residues. V shed 2 bases, J shed 8 bases, and the junction held 14 bases outside the gene matches.

This chain links TRBV12-3 or TRBV12-4 with TRBJ1-6; weak D call: TRBD1 (5 bases). The CDR3 consists of 13 residues. Between the trimmed V and J ends, which lost 6 bases and 13 bases, there was a span of 16 bases. CDR3 in amino acids: CASSNQGGDPLHF. The CDR3 nucleotides are TGTGCCAGCAGCAATCAGGGAGGGGACCCCCTCCACTTT.

This clonotype is a singleton in its sample. V usage is TRBV20-1 and J usage is TRBJ1-6; D is ambiguous. CDR1 and CDR2 from the germline V gene are DFQATT and SNEGSKA (reference sequence). The CDR3 spans 13 residues. Trimming shortened V by 1 base and J by 12 bases, and 13 bases separated the two germline ends. The CDR3 region is CSARGIGGVPLHF. Here the CDR3 DNA reads TGCAGTGCTAGAGGAATTGGCGGGGTACCCCTCCACTTT.

Of note for this clonotype: Compared with germline, one end of the junction differs, possibly owing to a read error. The gene calls are TRBV7-7 and TRBJ2-5, with 7 nucleotides matching TRBD2. In germline, CDR1 is SSHAT, CDR2 FNYEAQ (reference sequence). CDR3 length equals 15 residues. The CDR3 coding sequence is TGTGGTAGCAGCTTAGGAGCGGGGACGCAAGAGGCCCAGTACTTC. Its translation: CGSSLGAGTQEAQYF.

This clonotype appeared many times. This chain joins TRBV5-8 and TRBJ2-7; the D gene is possibly TRBD1 (5 bases). Germline assignment: CDR1 SGHTS and CDR2 YDEGEE. V lost 2 bases and J 2 bases, leaving 8 bases between the germline ends. This CDR3 has 13 residues. CDR3 sequence (DNA): TGTGCCAGCAGCTTAAGGGGAACCTACGAGCAGTACTTC. It codes for CASSLRGTYEQYF.

In this sample, this clonotype turned up a few times. The chain is built from TRBV6-6 and TRBJ2-3, with no clear D. This CDR3 has 14 residues. Germline V gene lookup returns CDR1 MNHNY and CDR2 SVGAGI (reference sequence). V lost 6 bases and J 0 bases, leaving 10 bases between the germline ends. The CDR3 spells CASSPSQSTDTQYF. As DNA, the CDR3 is TGTGCCAGCAGCCCTTCCCAGAGCACAGATACGCAGTATTTT.